This T cell receptor (beta chain) was observed in a study of response to subunit inactivated influenza vaccine. This clonotype was counted between two and nine times. TCRdb processed the RT-PCR reads anew with MiXCR; each CDR3 protein has one entry. This sample has about 480,000 distinct CDR3 sequences, with 25% found just once. The starting material was CD4+ T cells sorted from PBMCs, obtained 4 to 6 days after vaccination. The sequence was collected from a man in his forties or fifties who received an inactivated influenza vaccine.

CDR3 in DNA: TGTGCCACCCGGGACGCTACCTCCTACAATGAGCAGTTCTTC. Encoded protein: CATRDATSYNEQFF. The chain carries TRBV10-3 and TRBJ2-1; D may correspond to TRBD1 or TRBD2 (5 bases each). The CDR3 totals 14 residues. V was shortened by 10 bases and J by 0 bases, with 13 bases between the two germline ends. From germline, CDR1 is ENHRY and CDR2 SYGVKD.